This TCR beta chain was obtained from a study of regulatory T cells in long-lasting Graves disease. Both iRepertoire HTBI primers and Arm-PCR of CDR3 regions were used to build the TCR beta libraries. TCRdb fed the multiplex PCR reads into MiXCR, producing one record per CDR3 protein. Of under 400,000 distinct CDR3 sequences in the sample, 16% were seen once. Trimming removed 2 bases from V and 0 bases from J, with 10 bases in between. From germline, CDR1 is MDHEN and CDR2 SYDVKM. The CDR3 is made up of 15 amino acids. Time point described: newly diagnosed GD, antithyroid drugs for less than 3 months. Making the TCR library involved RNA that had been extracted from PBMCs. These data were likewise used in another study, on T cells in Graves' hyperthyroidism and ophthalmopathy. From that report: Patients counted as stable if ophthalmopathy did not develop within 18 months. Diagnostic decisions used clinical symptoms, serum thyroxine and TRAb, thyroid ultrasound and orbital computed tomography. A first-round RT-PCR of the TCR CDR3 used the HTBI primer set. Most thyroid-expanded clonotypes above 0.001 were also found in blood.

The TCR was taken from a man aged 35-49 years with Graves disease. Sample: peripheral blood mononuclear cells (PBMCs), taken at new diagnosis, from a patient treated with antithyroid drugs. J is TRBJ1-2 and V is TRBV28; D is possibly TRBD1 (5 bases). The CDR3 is CASSLAGTPNYGYTF. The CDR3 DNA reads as TGTGCCAGCAGTTTAGCCGGGACGCCTAACTATGGCTACACCTTC.